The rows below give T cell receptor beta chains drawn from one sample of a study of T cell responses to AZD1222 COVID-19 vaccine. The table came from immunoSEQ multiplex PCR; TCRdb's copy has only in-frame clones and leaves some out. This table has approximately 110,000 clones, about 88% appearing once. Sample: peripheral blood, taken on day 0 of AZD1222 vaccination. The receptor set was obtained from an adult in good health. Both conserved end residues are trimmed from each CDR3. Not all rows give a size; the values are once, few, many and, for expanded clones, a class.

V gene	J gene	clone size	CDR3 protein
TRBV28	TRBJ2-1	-	ASRSGGPKNEQF
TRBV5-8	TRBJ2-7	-	ASSSWGANEQY
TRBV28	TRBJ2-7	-	ASSLRALSYEQY
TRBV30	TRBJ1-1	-	AWNHGTSNTEAF
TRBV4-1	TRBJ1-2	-	ASSHEQGDYGYT
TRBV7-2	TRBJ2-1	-	ASSPGLAGDQNEQF
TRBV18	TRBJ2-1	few	ASSDSYNEQF
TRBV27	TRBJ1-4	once	ASSFEGVREKLF
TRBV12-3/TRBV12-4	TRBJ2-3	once	ASSLGGTQY
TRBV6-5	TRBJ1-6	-	ASSYVGRNSPLH
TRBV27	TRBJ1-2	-	ASSFNGGGGYT
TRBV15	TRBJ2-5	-	ATSGTSGDKTQY
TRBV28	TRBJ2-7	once	ASRPGLAGNFEQY
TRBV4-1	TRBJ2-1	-	ASSQVRGGSWDEQF
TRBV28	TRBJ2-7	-	ASSWTSEAYEQY
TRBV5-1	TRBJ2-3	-	ASSVTDTQY
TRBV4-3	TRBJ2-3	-	ASSLGLAEPDTQY
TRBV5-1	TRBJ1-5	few	ASSLDGGNQPQH
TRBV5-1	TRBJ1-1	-	ASSSRRQPSNTEAF
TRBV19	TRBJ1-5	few	ASSTFASNQPQH
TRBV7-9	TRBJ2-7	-	ASTGNYEQY
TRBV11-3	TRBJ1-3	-	ASSLWTDSGNTIY
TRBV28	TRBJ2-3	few	ASSFRGLTDTQY
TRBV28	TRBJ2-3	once	ASSLAGGLTDTQY
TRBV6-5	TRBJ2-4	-	ASSYSRGPKNIQY
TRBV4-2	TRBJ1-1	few	ASSQEMRGDTEAF
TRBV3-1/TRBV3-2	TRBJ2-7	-	ASKPGRGQGPYEQY
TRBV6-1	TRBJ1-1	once	ASSGTNRGLRTEAF
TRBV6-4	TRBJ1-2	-	ASSDTGQGERGGYT
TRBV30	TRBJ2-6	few	AWTRASSGANVLT
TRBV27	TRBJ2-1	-	ASSLSSGAYNEQF
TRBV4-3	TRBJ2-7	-	ASSSSLGARPYEQY
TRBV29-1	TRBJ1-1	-	SGRGNTEAF
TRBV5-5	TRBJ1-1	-	ASSLVGVTIRSTEAF
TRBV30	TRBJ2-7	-	AWSRGGTSYEQY
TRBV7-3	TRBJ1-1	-	ASSFDPGTVLRVAF
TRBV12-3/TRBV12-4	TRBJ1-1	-	ASSLGGAF
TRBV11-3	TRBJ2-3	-	ASSLIAGLFTDTQY
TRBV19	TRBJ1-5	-	ASSTTTVATNQPQH
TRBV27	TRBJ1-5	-	ASRPGTGGNQPQH
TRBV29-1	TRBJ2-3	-	SVGGSSSTDTQY
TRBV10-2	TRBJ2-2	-	ASSEHHDTGELF
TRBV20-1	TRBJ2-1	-	TVAGEEQF
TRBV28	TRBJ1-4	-	ASSFLGGREKLF
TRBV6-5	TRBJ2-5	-	ASTGTDQETQY
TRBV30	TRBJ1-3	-	AWSGGTVYLSGNTIY
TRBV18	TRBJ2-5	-	ASSPRGNKETQY
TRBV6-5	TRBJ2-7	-	ASSYDKYEQY